A single sample gave rise to the 27 T cell receptor beta chains below, sequenced in a study of early T cells in non-severe SARS-CoV-2 infection. One entry per CDR3 protein results from TCRdb running MiXCR on the 5' RACE reads. Of some 77,000 distinct CDR3 sequences in the sample, about 13% were seen once. The sample was whole blood. The receptors here all came from an adult who was a healthcare worker with PCR-confirmed SARS-CoV-2 infection or an uninfected control (not recorded which).

This clonotype has ten or more counts. This chain links TRBV30 with TRBJ2-1; D is unclear. The V and J ends lost 0 bases and 10 bases respectively, with 7 bases between them. Germline V lookup: CDR1 GTSNPN, CDR2 SVGIG (reference sequence). There are 11 residues in the CDR3. The CDR3: CAWSVLLEQFF. The CDR3 DNA reads as TGTGCCTGGAGTGTACTCTTGGAGCAGTTCTTC.

The table lists this clonotype with many counts. The chain carries TRBV29-1 and TRBJ2-1; no clear D gene. Germline assignment: CDR1 SQVTM and CDR2 ANQGSEA. Trimming left V 4 bases short and J 4 bases short, with 5 bases between. The CDR3 covers 11 residues. As DNA, the CDR3 is TGCAGCGTTGTGGTTTACAATGAGCAGTTCTTC. Translation gives CSVVVYNEQFF.

This clonotype was observed many times. V is TRBV7-9 and J is TRBJ2-5; D tentatively reads TRBD1 or TRBD2 (6 bases each). Trimming cost V 5 bases and J 5 bases, with 12 bases left between them. The CDR3 consists of 13 residues. Looked up from germline, CDR1 is SEHNR and CDR2 is FQNEAQ (reference sequence). The CDR3 DNA is TGTGCCAGCAGCCCTACAGGGACTGAGACCCAGTACTTC. Residues: CASSPTGTETQYF.

V and J are TRBV29-1 and TRBJ1-1; D call uncertain. The CDR3 consists of 12 residues. Germline loops: CDR1 SQVTM, CDR2 ANQGSEA. The chain's CDR3 is CSSFRESPEAFF. The CDR3 DNA follows: TGCAGTTCCTTCCGGGAGAGTCCTGAAGCTTTCTTT.

The chain recombines TRBV5-6 with TRBJ1-5; no definite D call. The CDR3 contains 15 residues. The V gene's germline CDR1 is SGHDT and CDR2 YYEEEE. V was shortened by 0 bases and J by 0 bases, with 7 bases between the two germline ends. The CDR3 region has the DNA TGTGCCAGCAGCTTGGGGGTAAATAGCAATCAGCCCCAGCATTTT. Translated: CASSLGVNSNQPQHF.

The genes are TRBV29-1 and TRBJ2-1; 11 positions match TRBD2. J was trimmed by 7 bases and V by 6 bases; bases with no gene match: 23. Per germline, CDR1 SQVTM and CDR2 ANQGSEA. The CDR3 has 19 amino acids. The CDR3 loop is CSVGGSTEASGRRGNEQFF. CDR3 nucleotides: TGCAGCGTGGGGGGGTCAACAGAGGCTAGCGGGAGGAGAGGGAATGAGCAGTTCTTC.

The rearrangement uses TRBV5-1 and TRBJ2-1, with 11 positions matching TRBD2. The germline CDR1 and CDR2 sequences are SGHRS and YFSETQ. The CDR3 covers 15 residues. The V gene end was trimmed by 0 bases and the J gene end by 9 bases; junction bases not matched to a gene: 5. In nucleotides, the CDR3 is TGCGCCAGCAGCTTGGGCCTAGCGGGAGGAGGTGAGCAGTTCTTC. Translating gives CASSLGLAGGGEQFF.

This clonotype was counted once. The chain carries TRBV29-1 and TRBJ2-3; 8 bases map to TRBD1. Germline CDR1 and CDR2: SQVTM and ANQGSEA. CDR3 length: 13 amino acids. The J segment lost 4 bases and the V segment lost 6 bases, leaving 6 bases of the junction unmatched. The CDR3 bases are TGCAGCGTCTCCAGGGGGCTGGCAGATACGCAGTATTTT. Translation gives CSVSRGLADTQYF.

The table lists this clonotype with a few counts. This sequence joins TRBV19 and TRBJ2-7, with 8 bases that match TRBD2. The CDR3 contains 14 residues. The trim removed 6 bases at V and 0 bases at J, leaving 4 bases unmatched. Germline lookup yields CDR1 LNHDA and CDR2 SQIVND (reference sequence). CDR3 bases: TGTGCCAGTAGAATAAGCGGGAGCTCCTACGAGCAGTACTTC. It specifies CASRISGSSYEQYF.

This clonotype was found a few times. The rearrangement joins TRBV7-2 to TRBJ2-7; possibly TRBD2 for D (5 bases). Germline V gene sequence: CDR1 SGHTA, CDR2 FQGNSA. This CDR3 contains 13 residues. Deletions cut 3 bases from V and 5 bases from J, with 11 bases between. The CDR3 loop is CASSFPSADEQYF. As DNA, the CDR3 is TGTGCCAGCAGCTTTCCCTCAGCGGACGAGCAGTACTTC. Variable domain in full (rest from reference TRBV7-2 and TRBJ2-7): GAGVSQSPSNKVTEKGKDVELRCDPISGHTALYWYRQSLGQGLEFLIYFQGNSAPDKSGLPSDRFSAERTGGSVSTLTIQRTQQEDSAVYLCASSFPSADEQYFGPGTRLTVT.

This clonotype turned up a few times. The chain employs TRBV25-1 and TRBJ1-5, with TRBD1 identical over 9 bases. In germline, CDR1 is MGHDK, CDR2 SYGVNS. V trimming: 6 bases; J trimming: 5 bases; junction bases outside the gene matches: 8. The CDR3 totals 15 residues. CDR3 residues: CASSATGGEYQPQHF. In DNA form, the CDR3 reads TGTGCCAGCAGCGCGACAGGGGGGGAATATCAGCCCCAGCATTTT.

This chain uses TRBV28 with TRBJ2-1, with TRBD1 matching over 7 bases. CDR3 length: 16 amino acids. Germline V gene sequence: CDR1 MDHEN, CDR2 SYDVKM. V lost 6 bases to trimming and J lost 1 base; unmatched junction nucleotides: 9. The DNA for the CDR3 is TGTGCCAGCAGCCCAGGGACAGACCAGTCCTACAATGAGCAGTTCTTC. Amino acids: CASSPGTDQSYNEQFF.

This clonotype came up a few times. The J gene is TRBJ2-1, the V gene TRBV4-1; 10 bases line up with TRBD2. Germline V gene data show CDR1 as MGHRA and CDR2 as YSYEKL. The CDR3 totals 18 residues. Losses at the gene ends were 1 base for V and 5 bases for J; bases not matched to a gene: 11. The CDR3 spells CASSQGGSGRPRDNEQFF. CDR3 bases: TGCGCCAGCAGCCAAGGCGGTAGCGGGAGGCCTAGAGACAATGAGCAGTTCTTC.

Only a few counts were recorded for this clonotype. This chain uses TRBV25-1 with TRBJ2-7; a weak D match, TRBD1 (6 bases). Germline CDR1 MGHDK, CDR2 SYGVNS. V was clipped by 1 base and J by 5 bases, with 12 bases between them. CDR3 size: 14 residues. CDR3 in amino acids: CASSESVTGNEQYF. DNA for the CDR3: TGTGCCAGCAGTGAATCTGTAACAGGGAACGAGCAGTACTTC.

This rearrangement joins TRBV7-9 to TRBJ1-2; D unresolved. Germline V CDR1 and CDR2: SEHNR, FQNEAQ (reference sequence). The CDR3 contains 13 residues. Trimming shortened V by 3 bases and J by 4 bases, and 9 bases separated the two germline ends. CDR3 bases: TGTGCCAGCAGCTTCGTCGTCAGCTATGGCTACACCTTC. Translated, it gives CASSFVVSYGYTF.

The chain combines TRBV28 with TRBJ2-6, with 7 bases that match TRBD2. The V gene's germline CDR1 is MDHEN and CDR2 SYDVKM. This CDR3 has 16 residues. The junction had 6 bases not matched to a gene; V was cut back by 7 bases and J by 0 bases. The CDR3 nucleotides read TGTGCCAGCACTAGCGGAGAGAGCTCTGGGGCCAACGTCCTGACTTTC. Translating it yields CASTSGESSGANVLTF.

This clonotype was found a few times. The rearrangement links TRBV11-2 to TRBJ2-1; the D call may be TRBD1 or TRBD2 (5 bases each). This CDR3 is 16 amino acids long. Trimming cost V 1 base and J 8 bases, with 18 bases left between them. Looked up from germline, CDR1 is SGHAT and CDR2 is FQNNGV. The CDR3: CASSLGGTTVGDEQFF. The CDR3 bases are TGTGCCAGCAGCTTAGGAGGGACCACTGTTGGGGATGAGCAGTTCTTC.

The genes are TRBV6-2 or TRBV6-3 and TRBJ1-6; 7 bases fit TRBD1. This CDR3 contains 14 residues. The germline V gene encodes CDR1 MNHEY and CDR2 SVGEGT. With V trimmed by 6 bases and J by 7 bases, 6 bases remained unmatched. In DNA form, the CDR3 reads TGTGCCAGCAGATGGACAGGATCCAATTCACCCCTCCACTTT. Translation gives CASRWTGSNSPLHF.

This chain joins TRBV11-2 and TRBJ2-2, with 11 positions matching TRBD2. The CDR3 loop spans 15 amino acids. The junction had 4 bases not matched to a gene; V was cut back by 8 bases and J by 2 bases. The germline V gene has CDR1 SGHAT and CDR2 FQNNGV. CDR3 sequence (DNA): TGTGCCAGCGTCGGGACTAGCGGAAACACCGGGGAGCTGTTTTTT. Translating it yields CASVGTSGNTGELFF. Full variable domain (outside the CDR3, taken from reference TRBV11-2 and TRBJ2-2): EAGVAQSPRYKIIEKRQSVAFWCNPISGHATLYWYQQILGQGPKLLIQFQNNGVVDDSQLPKDRFSAERLKGVDSTLKIQPAKLEDSAVYLCASVGTSGNTGELFFGEGSRLTVL.

The table lists this clonotype with a few counts. V is TRBV11-2 and J is TRBJ1-2; 8 bases line up with TRBD1. The CDR3 length is 16 residues. Germline V lookup: CDR1 SGHAT, CDR2 FQNNGV. V was pared by 2 bases and J by 4 bases, with 9 bases of the junction left unmatched. CDR3 protein: CASSLPSGQAIYGYTF. DNA for the CDR3: TGTGCCAGCAGCTTACCGTCGGGACAGGCGATCTATGGCTACACCTTC.

This clonotype was seen a few times. The rearrangement links TRBV5-1 to TRBJ2-2; D unclear. Trimming shortened V by 5 bases and J by 0 bases, and 11 bases separated the two germline ends. The CDR3 covers 15 residues. Germline lookup yields CDR1 SGHRS and CDR2 YFSETQ. The CDR3 DNA reads TGCGCCAGCAGTACCGGGTTTCCGAACACCGGGGAGCTGTTTTTT. This sequence encodes CASSTGFPNTGELFF.

The chain uses TRBV6-2 or TRBV6-3 and TRBJ1-1; the D is unclear. This CDR3 contains 12 residues. In germline, CDR1 is MNHEY, CDR2 SVGEGT. The V gene lost 5 bases and the J gene lost 0 bases, with 4 bases spanning the gap. CDR3 region: CASSRLNTEAFF. The DNA of the CDR3 is TGTGCCAGCAGTCGGTTGAACACTGAAGCTTTCTTT.

This clonotype appeared many times. The gene calls are TRBV30 and TRBJ1-6; 8 bases agree with TRBD1. CDR3 length: 16 residues. V lost 3 bases, J lost 0 bases, and 4 bases stayed unmatched. The V gene's germline CDR1 is GTSNPN and CDR2 SVGIG (reference sequence). The CDR3 region has the DNA TGTGCCTGGAGGGGGGACAGGAGCTCCTATAATTCACCCCTCCACTTT. It codes for CAWRGDRSSYNSPLHF. Drawing the rest from reference TRBV30 and TRBJ1-6, the complete variable domain is SQTIHQWPATLVQPVGSPLSLECTVEGTSNPNLYWYRQAAGRGLQLLFYSVGIGQISSEVPQNLSASRPQDRQFILSSKKLLLSDSGFYLCAWRGDRSSYNSPLHFGNGTRLTVT.

A few counts support this clonotype. The chain employs TRBV12-3 or TRBV12-4 and TRBJ2-3, with TRBD1 as a possible D gene (5 bases). V was trimmed by 5 bases and J by 6 bases, leaving 12 bases between them. This CDR3 region has 13 residues. The CDR3 DNA reads TGTGCCAGCAGTCAGGGTTGGAAGGATACGCAGTATTTT. Translating gives CASSQGWKDTQYF.

This clonotype was recorded a few times. The rearrangement joins TRBV9 to TRBJ2-3, with a tentative D call TRBD1 (6 bases). The CDR3 contains 16 residues. In germline, CDR1 is SGDLS, CDR2 YYNGEE. V shed 4 bases and J shed 0 bases, with 15 bases lying between them. CDR3 DNA: TGTGCCAGCAGCAGAACCGGGACACTGAGCACAGATACGCAGTATTTT. Amino acids: CASSRTGTLSTDTQYF.

In this sample, this clonotype turned up many times. V is TRBV2 and J is TRBJ2-5; TRBD1 or TRBD2 may be the D gene (6 bases each). Trimming pared 8 bases from V and 6 bases from J, leaving 10 bases between. The CDR3 covers 11 residues. Germline assignment: CDR1 SNHLY and CDR2 FYNNEI. CDR3 amino acids: CASWGAKTQYF. DNA of the CDR3: TGTGCCAGCTGGGGGGCGAAGACCCAGTACTTC.

This clonotype showed up just a few times. The rearrangement uses TRBV19 and TRBJ2-7, with D possibly matching TRBD1 (5 bases). The CDR3 covers 13 residues. V was clipped by 5 bases and J by 7 bases, with 15 bases between them. CDR1 and CDR2 (germline): LNHDA, SQIVND (reference sequence). In nucleotides, the CDR3 is TGTGCCAGTAGTGGTCCTGGGGCTTGGGAGCAGTACTTC. Amino acids: CASSGPGAWEQYF.